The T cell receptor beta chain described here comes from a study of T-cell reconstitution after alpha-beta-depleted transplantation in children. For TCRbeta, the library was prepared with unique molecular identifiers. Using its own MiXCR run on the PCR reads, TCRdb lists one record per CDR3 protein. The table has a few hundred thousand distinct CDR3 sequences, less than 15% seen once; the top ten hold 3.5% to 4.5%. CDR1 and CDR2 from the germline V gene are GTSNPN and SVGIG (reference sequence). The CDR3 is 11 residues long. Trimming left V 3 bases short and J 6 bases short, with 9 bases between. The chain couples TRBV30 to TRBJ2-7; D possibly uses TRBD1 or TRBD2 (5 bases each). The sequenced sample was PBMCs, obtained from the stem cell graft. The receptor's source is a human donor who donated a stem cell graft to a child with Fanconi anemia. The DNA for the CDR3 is TGTGCCTGGAGAGTGGGGGTCGAGCAGTACTTC. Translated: CAWRVGVEQYF.